This record covers a single T cell receptor beta chain. The sample comes from a study of control samples from healthy donors and cancer patients. The repertoire was sequenced with immunoSEQ multiplex PCR; TCRdb's copy has only in-frame clones and lacks some. The sample lists 120,000 to 150,000 clones, around nine tenths seen once, with about 11% in the top ten. The source is a young man in good health. The specimen sequenced was blood.

CDR3 in amino acids: CASSVRIGGNTEAFF. The CDR3 DNA follows: TGTGCCAGCAGTGTCAGGATTGGGGGGAACACTGAAGCTTTCTTT. The genes are TRBV2 and TRBJ1-1, with D possibly matching TRBD1 (5 bases). Germline V gene data show CDR1 as SNHLY and CDR2 as FYNNEI. The CDR3 runs 15 residues. V lost 4 bases and J lost 1, with 13 bases in between.